The TCR beta chain under discussion was sequenced for a study of OX40 agonist ivuxolimab in advanced cancers. Overall study: Ivuxolimab is a fully human IgG2 antibody that activates OX40 (CD134). Patients undergoing dose escalation presented with hepatocellular carcinoma, melanoma, renal cell or head and neck cancer.

Comments on this clone: The antigen is undetermined. Other DNA sequences in this sample translate to the same CDR3.

Trimming removed 1 base from V and 1 base from J; junction bases left unmatched: 1. This CDR3 comprises 14 residues. CDR1 SGHAT and CDR2 FQNNGV come from the germline V gene. Study-wide findings and caveats: Researchers report that CD8+ T cells had, on average, more expanded clones than CD4+.

Profiling relied on immunoSEQ multiplex PCR, and the TCRdb table lists in-frame clones only, not all of them. The sample carries roughly 60,000 clones, over 80% recorded once. The rearrangement links TRBV11-2 to TRBJ2-7; 7 bases line up with TRBD2. Here the sequenced sample was CD4+ or CD8+ T cells sorted from blood, taken in a trial of the OX40 agonist ivuxolimab. This clonotype originated in an adult with an advanced solid tumor such as melanoma, head and neck, liver or kidney cancer. The CDR3 coding sequence is TGTGCCAGCAGCTTAGGGGGGGGTTCCTACGAGCAGTACTTC. Translated: CASSLGGGSYEQYF.